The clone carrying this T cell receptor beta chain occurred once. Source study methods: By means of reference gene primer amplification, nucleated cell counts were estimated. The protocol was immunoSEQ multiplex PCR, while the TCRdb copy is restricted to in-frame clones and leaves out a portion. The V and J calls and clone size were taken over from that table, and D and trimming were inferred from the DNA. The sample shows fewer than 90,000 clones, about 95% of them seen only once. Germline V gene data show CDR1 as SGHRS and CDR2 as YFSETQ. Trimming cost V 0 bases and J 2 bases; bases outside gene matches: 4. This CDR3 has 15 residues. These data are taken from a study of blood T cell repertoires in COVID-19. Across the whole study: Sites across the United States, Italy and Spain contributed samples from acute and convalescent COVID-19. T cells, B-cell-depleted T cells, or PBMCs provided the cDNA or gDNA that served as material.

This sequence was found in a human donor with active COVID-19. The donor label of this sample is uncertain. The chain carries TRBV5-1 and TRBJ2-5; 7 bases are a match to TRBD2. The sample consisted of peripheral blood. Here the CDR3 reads CASSLGGGVQETQYF. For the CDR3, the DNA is TGCGCCAGCAGCTTGGGCGGGGGAGTACAAGAGACCCAGTACTTC.